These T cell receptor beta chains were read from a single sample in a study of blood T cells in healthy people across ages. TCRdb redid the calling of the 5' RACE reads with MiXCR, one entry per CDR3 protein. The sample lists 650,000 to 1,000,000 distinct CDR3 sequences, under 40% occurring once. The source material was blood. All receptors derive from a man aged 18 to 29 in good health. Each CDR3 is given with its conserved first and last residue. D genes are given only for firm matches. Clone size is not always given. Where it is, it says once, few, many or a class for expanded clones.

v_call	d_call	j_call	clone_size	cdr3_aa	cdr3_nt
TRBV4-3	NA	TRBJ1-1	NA	CASSQGAYRGTEAFF	TGCGCCAGCAGCCAAGGGGCGTATCGGGGGACTGAAGCTTTCTTT
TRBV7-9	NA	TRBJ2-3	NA	CASSLDGVEPDTQYF	TGTGCCAGCAGCTTAGACGGGGTGGAGCCAGATACGCAGTATTTT
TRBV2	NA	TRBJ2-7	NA	CASSVPPVRDTSYEQYF	TGTGCCAGCAGTGTCCCCCCTGTCCGGGACACCTCCTACGAGCAGTACTTC
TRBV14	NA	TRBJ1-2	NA	CASSQSQNYGYTF	TGTGCCAGCAGCCAATCTCAGAACTATGGCTACACCTTC
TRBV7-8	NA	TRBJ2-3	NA	CASNSDAGITDTQYF	TGTGCCAGCAACTCCGACGCTGGGATCACAGATACGCAGTATTTT
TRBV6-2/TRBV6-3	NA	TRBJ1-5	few	CASSRRPASNQPQHF	TGTGCCAGCAGTAGGCGGCCGGCGAGCAATCAGCCCCAGCATTTT
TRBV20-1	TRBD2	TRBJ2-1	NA	CSANPSGGRNEQFF	TGCAGTGCAAATCCTAGCGGGGGGCGGAATGAGCAGTTCTTC
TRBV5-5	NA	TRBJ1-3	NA	CASSPQGTAGNTIYF	TGTGCCAGCAGTCCTCAGGGAACCGCTGGAAACACCATATATTTT
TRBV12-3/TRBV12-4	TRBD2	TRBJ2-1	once	CASSLGSGIYNEQFF	TGTGCCAGCAGTTTAGGGAGCGGGATCTACAATGAGCAGTTCTTC
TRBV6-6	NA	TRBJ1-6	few	CASSYRGDNSPLHF	TGTGCCAGCAGTTACCGAGGCGATAATTCACCCCTCCACTTT
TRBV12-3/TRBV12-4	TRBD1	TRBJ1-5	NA	CASTQGTDFNQPQHF	TGTGCCAGCACCCAAGGGACAGACTTCAATCAGCCCCAGCATTTT
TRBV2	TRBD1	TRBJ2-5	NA	CASRRTGMQETQYF	TGTGCCAGCCGCCGGACAGGGATGCAAGAGACCCAGTACTTC
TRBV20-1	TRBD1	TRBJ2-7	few	CSARGNDRGVYNEQYF	TGCAGTGCTAGGGGAAACGACAGGGGCGTTTACAATGAGCAGTACTTC
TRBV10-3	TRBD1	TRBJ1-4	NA	CAISPVQGEGEKLFF	TGTGCCATCAGTCCAGTACAGGGGGAAGGTGAAAAACTGTTTTTT
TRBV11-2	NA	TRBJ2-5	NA	CASSLGGIRRETQYF	TGTGCCAGCAGCTTAGGAGGGATCAGGCGGGAGACCCAGTACTTC
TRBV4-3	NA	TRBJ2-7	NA	CASSQAQGPSYEQYF	TGCGCCAGCAGCCAAGCCCAGGGACCCTCCTACGAGCAGTACTTC
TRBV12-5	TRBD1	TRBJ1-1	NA	CASGPPDRENTEAFF	TGTGCTAGTGGCCCACCCGACAGGGAGAACACTGAAGCTTTCTTT
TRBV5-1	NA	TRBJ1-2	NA	CASSSRYETEAYGYTF	TGCGCCAGCAGCTCCCGATACGAGACAGAAGCCTATGGCTACACCTTC
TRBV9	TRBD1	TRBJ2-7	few	CASRGDRGNTYEQYF	TGTGCCAGCAGAGGGGACAGGGGAAATACCTACGAGCAGTACTTC
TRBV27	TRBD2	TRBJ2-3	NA	CASKTSGGTDTQYF	TGTGCCAGCAAGACTAGCGGGGGGACAGATACGCAGTATTTT
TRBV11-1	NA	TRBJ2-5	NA	CASSLWAGGGRQETQYF	TGTGCCAGCAGCTTATGGGCCGGTGGGGGGAGGCAAGAGACCCAGTACTTC
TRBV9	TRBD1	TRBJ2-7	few	CASSVRQGERNEQYF	TGTGCCAGCAGCGTTCGGCAGGGGGAACGCAATGAGCAGTACTTC
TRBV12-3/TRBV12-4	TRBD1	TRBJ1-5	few	CASNRRQGGQPQHF	TGTGCCAGCAACCGACGACAGGGGGGTCAGCCCCAGCATTTT
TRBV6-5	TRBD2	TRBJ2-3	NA	CASSSGTSGGVDTQYF	TGTGCCAGCAGCTCGGGGACTAGCGGGGGTGTAGATACGCAGTATTTT
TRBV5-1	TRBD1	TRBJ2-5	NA	CASSRGQAQETQYF	TGCGCCAGCAGCAGAGGACAGGCGCAAGAGACCCAGTACTTC
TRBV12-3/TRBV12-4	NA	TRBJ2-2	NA	CASKPRGSGELFF	TGTGCCAGCAAGCCCAGGGGTTCCGGGGAGCTGTTTTTT
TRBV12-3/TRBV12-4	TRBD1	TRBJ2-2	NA	CASRGGEVDTGELFF	TGTGCCAGCAGAGGGGGCGAGGTGGACACCGGGGAGCTGTTTTTT
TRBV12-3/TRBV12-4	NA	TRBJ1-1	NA	CVSRGGRVVAFF	TGTGTCAGCCGGGGGGGCAGGGTTGTGGCTTTCTTT
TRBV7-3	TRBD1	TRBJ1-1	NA	CASSSRTGEAFF	TGTGCCAGCAGCTCGAGGACAGGGGAAGCTTTCTTT
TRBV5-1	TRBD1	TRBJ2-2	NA	CATKTGTGTGELFF	TGCGCCACCAAGACCGGGACAGGGACCGGGGAGCTGTTTTTT
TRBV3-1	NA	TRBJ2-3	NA	CASSQLEDTQYF	TGTGCCAGCAGCCAACTTGAAGATACGCAGTATTTT
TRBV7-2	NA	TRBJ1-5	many	CASSRQNNQPQHF	TGTGCCAGCAGCCGACAGAACAATCAGCCCCAGCATTTT
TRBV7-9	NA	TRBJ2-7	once	CASSYPDSSYEQYF	TGTGCCAGCAGCTATCCGGACAGCTCCTACGAGCAGTACTTC
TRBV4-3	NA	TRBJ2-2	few	CASSPREGRYTGELFF	TGCGCCAGCAGCCCCCGAGAGGGGCGATACACCGGGGAGCTGTTTTTT
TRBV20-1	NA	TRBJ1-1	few	CSARTDSAGSEAFF	TGCAGTGCTAGAACTGATAGTGCAGGGAGCGAAGCTTTCTTT
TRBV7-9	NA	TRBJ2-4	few	CASSLGGGRAKNIQYF	TGTGCCAGCAGCCTAGGTGGCGGTCGGGCCAAAAACATTCAGTACTTC
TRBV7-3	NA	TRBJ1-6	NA	CASSSINNSPLHF	TGTGCCAGCAGCTCTATCAATAATTCACCCCTCCACTTT
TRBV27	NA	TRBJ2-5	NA	CASRILGMAQETQYF	TGTGCCAGCAGAATTCTCGGGATGGCGCAAGAGACCCAGTACTTC
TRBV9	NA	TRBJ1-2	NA	CASSEPQGYTF	TGTGCCAGCAGCGAGCCACAGGGCTACACCTTC
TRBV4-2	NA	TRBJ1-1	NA	CASSQDLTVQSPNTEAFF	TGTGCCAGCAGCCAAGATCTGACAGTGCAAAGTCCGAACACTGAAGCTTTCTTT
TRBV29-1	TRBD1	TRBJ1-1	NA	CSVGDRGLTEAFF	TGCAGCGTGGGGGACAGGGGGCTCACTGAAGCTTTCTTT
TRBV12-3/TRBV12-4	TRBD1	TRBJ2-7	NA	CASSETGGLSYNEQYF	TGTGCCAGCAGTGAAACAGGGGGCTTGTCCTACAATGAGCAGTACTTC
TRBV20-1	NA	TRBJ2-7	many	CSAGGGVRTYEQYF	TGCAGTGCAGGTGGCGGTGTCCGCACCTACGAGCAGTACTTC
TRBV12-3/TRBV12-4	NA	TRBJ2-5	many	CASGKPSETQYF	TGTGCCAGCGGGAAGCCATCAGAGACCCAGTACTTC
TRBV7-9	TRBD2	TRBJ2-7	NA	CASSREFSGSLKGQYF	TGTGCCAGCAGCCGGGAATTTAGCGGGTCCCTCAAGGGGCAGTACTTC
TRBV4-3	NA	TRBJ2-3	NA	CASSQDPMRIDTQYF	TGCGCCAGCAGCCAAGACCCGATGCGCATAGATACGCAGTATTTT
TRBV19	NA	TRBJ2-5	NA	CASSDRWDKETQYF	TGTGCCAGTAGTGATAGATGGGACAAAGAGACCCAGTACTTC